The 18 T cell receptor beta chains below were found in one sample sequenced in a study of CD8+CD57+ T cells in acquired aplastic anemia. Genomic DNA constituted the template upon which TCR beta VDJ and CDR3 profiling was performed. Each CDR3 protein gets one entry after TCRdb re-called the reads with MiXCR. This table holds about 190,000 distinct CDR3 sequences, 64% found once. Sequencing used sorted CD4+, CD8+, or CD8+CD57+ T cells (not recorded which) from PBMCs. The receptors derive from a human donor with severe aplastic anemia or a healthy control (not recorded which).

This chain connects TRBV4-1 to TRBJ1-4; D gene uncertain. Germline V CDR1 and CDR2: MGHRA, YSYEKL. V dropped 0 bases and J dropped 8 bases, with 7 bases sitting between them. CDR3 size: 13 residues. CDR3 coding DNA: TGCGCCAGCAGCCAAGATGAAAGGGAAAAACTGTTTTTT. Its translation is CASSQDEREKLFF.

The chain uses TRBV19 and TRBJ2-3; 9 bases are shared with TRBD2. The V and J ends lost 0 bases and 5 bases, in that order; junction bases with no gene match: 9. CDR1 and CDR2 from the germline V gene are LNHDA and SQIVND (reference sequence). The CDR3 is 17 residues long. CDR3 region: CASSIEGTSHNRDTQYF. For the CDR3, the DNA is TGTGCCAGTAGTATAGAGGGGACTAGCCATAACAGAGATACGCAGTATTTT.

The chain links TRBV2 to TRBJ2-5; D ambiguous. CDR3 length equals 14 residues. Germline V gene sequence: CDR1 SNHLY, CDR2 FYNNEI. With 5 bases removed from V and 1 base from J, the gap between germline ends came to 11 bases. The CDR3 nucleotides read TGTGCCAGCAGTAAGGAAACAGTCCAAGAGACCCAGTACTTC. Translation gives CASSKETVQETQYF.

V and J are TRBV2 and TRBJ2-5; TRBD1 agrees at 7 bases. Per germline, CDR1 SNHLY and CDR2 FYNNEI. The junction had 5 bases not matched to a gene; V was cut back by 5 bases and J by 2 bases. This CDR3 has 14 residues. CDR3 in amino acids: CASSLRQGQETQYF. CDR3 nucleotide sequence: TGTGCCAGCAGTCTCCGACAGGGACAAGAGACCCAGTACTTC.

The chain is built from TRBV20-1 and TRBJ1-6, with 7 bases aligning to TRBD1. The CDR3 runs to 16 residues. Unmatched junction bases numbered 15, after V lost 6 bases and J lost 7 bases. Germline V lookup: CDR1 DFQATT, CDR2 SNEGSKA (reference sequence). CDR3 in DNA: TGCAGTGCGAAGAAGCAGCGACAGGGCAGGAATTCACCCCTCCACTTT. As protein: CSAKKQRQGRNSPLHF.

The genes are TRBV7-9 and TRBJ1-3, with D unresolved. V lost 8 bases, J lost 0 bases, and 8 bases lay in between. This CDR3 is 13 amino acids long. The V gene's germline CDR1 is SEHNR and CDR2 FQNEAQ (reference sequence). CDR3: CASLLSSGNTIYF. The CDR3 coding sequence is TGTGCCAGCCTCTTGAGCTCTGGAAACACCATATATTTT.

This chain connects TRBV19 to TRBJ1-2, with TRBD1 as a possible D gene (5 bases). Germline V lookup: CDR1 LNHDA, CDR2 SQIVND (reference sequence). Trimming removed 4 bases from V and 6 bases from J, with 12 bases in between. The CDR3 totals 13 residues. The CDR3 sequence: CASSTGTANGYTF. Here the CDR3 DNA reads TGTGCCAGTAGTACCGGGACCGCCAATGGCTACACCTTC. Supplemented by reference TRBV19 and TRBJ1-2, the full variable domain reads DGGITQSPKYLFRKEGQNVTLSCEQNLNHDAMYWYRQDPGQGLRLIYYSQIVNDFQKGDIAEGYSVSREKKESFPLTVTSAQKNPTAFYLCASSTGTANGYTFGSGTRLTVV.

V and J are TRBV2 and TRBJ2-7; 7 nucleotides match TRBD1. The CDR3 is 13 residues long. V shed 7 bases, J shed 3 bases, and the junction held 6 bases outside the gene matches. Germline CDR1 and CDR2: SNHLY and FYNNEI. CDR3 nucleotide sequence: TGTGCCAGCACCCTGGGACAGCACTACGAGCAGTACTTC. Translated: CASTLGQHYEQYF. Drawing the rest from reference TRBV2 and TRBJ2-7, the complete variable domain is EPEVTQTPSHQVTQMGQEVILRCVPISNHLYFYWYRQILGQKVEFLVSFYNNEISEKSEIFDDQFSVERPDGSNFTLKIRSTKLEDSAMYFCASTLGQHYEQYFGPGTRLTVT.

The V gene is TRBV7-9, the J gene TRBJ2-3, with D perhaps given as TRBD1 or TRBD2 (6 bases each). The V and J ends lost 7 bases and 2 bases respectively, with 10 bases between them. Germline V gives CDR1 SEHNR, CDR2 FQNEAQ (reference sequence). The CDR3 is 13 residues long. The CDR3 DNA follows: TGTGCCAGCACGGGGGCGAACACAGATACGCAGTATTTT. Translated: CASTGANTDTQYF.

The chain joins TRBV25-1 to TRBJ2-3; 7 nucleotides agree with TRBD2. Germline V gives CDR1 MGHDK, CDR2 SYGVNS. V lost 7 bases and J lost 0; bases outside the gene matches: 7. This CDR3 comprises 15 residues. CDR3 in DNA: TGTGCCAGCATGAGGGTTAGCGGGAGCACAGATACGCAGTATTTT. Protein product: CASMRVSGSTDTQYF.

CDR3 sequence (DNA): TGCGCCACCACGGGACAGGGCTACGAGCAGTACTTC. This codes for CATTGQGYEQYF. This rearrangement joins TRBV5-1 to TRBJ2-7; 9 positions agree with TRBD1. The CDR3 length is 12 residues. Germline-derived CDR1 and CDR2 are SGHRS and YFSETQ. V lost 9 bases to trimming and J lost 3 bases; unmatched junction nucleotides: 4.

The genes are TRBV30 and TRBJ1-2; no clear D gene. The germline CDR1 and CDR2 sequences are GTSNPN and SVGIG (reference sequence). Deletions cut 3 bases from V and 2 bases from J, with 13 bases between. The CDR3 is made up of 14 amino acids. The CDR3 loop is CAWRATGVNYGYTF. CDR3 sequence (DNA): TGTGCCTGGAGGGCTACCGGGGTCAACTATGGCTACACCTTC.

This sequence joins TRBV19 and TRBJ2-1, with a weak D call TRBD2 (5 bases). V lost 3 bases to trimming and J lost 9 bases, with 12 bases between them. The CDR3 runs to 13 residues. The germline CDR1 and CDR2 sequences are LNHDA and SQIVND (reference sequence). CDR3 in amino acids: CASSILLVPEQFF. The DNA for the CDR3 is TGTGCCAGTAGTATCCTACTAGTTCCTGAGCAGTTCTTC.

This rearrangement joins TRBV2 to TRBJ2-5; TRBD2 might be the D (6 bases). The V end lost 8 bases, the J end lost 7 bases, and 14 bases lay between the germline ends. Germline V lookup: CDR1 SNHLY, CDR2 FYNNEI. The CDR3 consists of 12 residues. The CDR3 region has the DNA TGTGCCAGCTCACCGGGACTTGGGACCCAGTACTTC. It specifies CASSPGLGTQYF.

The V and J genes are TRBV24-1 and TRBJ2-1; D tentatively fits TRBD1 or TRBD2 (5 bases each). V dropped 4 bases and J dropped 9 bases, with 18 bases sitting between them. Per the germline V gene, CDR1 is KGHDR and CDR2 is SFDVKD. CDR3 size: 15 residues. The CDR3 DNA follows: TGTGCCACCAGTGACCCCGCCGGGACCGGAGGTGAGCAGTTCTTC. Encoded protein: CATSDPAGTGGEQFF.

This chain links TRBV15 with TRBJ2-6; D ambiguous. This CDR3 is built from 15 residues. Germline CDR1 reads LNHNV; CDR2 reads YYDKDF (reference sequence). Between the trimmed V and J ends, which lost 1 base and 4 bases, there was a span of 8 bases. The CDR3 DNA sequence: TGTGCCACCAGCAGAGGTCCGCCCGGGGCCAACGTCCTGACTTTC. Translation: CATSRGPPGANVLTF.

The CDR3 DNA is TGCAGTGCTGTCGAGGGGGCGGCTCAGCCCCAGCATTTT. This sequence encodes CSAVEGAAQPQHF. The V call is TRBV20-1, the J call TRBJ1-5; TRBD1 agrees at 7 bases. V trimming: 5 bases; J trimming: 6 bases; junction bases outside the gene matches: 7. Looked up from germline, CDR1 is DFQATT and CDR2 is SNEGSKA (reference sequence). This CDR3 comprises 13 residues.

This clonotype came up a few times. The rearrangement uses TRBV14 and TRBJ2-7, with D perhaps given as TRBD1 or TRBD2 (5 bases each). This CDR3 has 16 amino acids. With 1 base removed from V and 0 bases from J, the gap between germline ends came to 13 bases. Germline V lookup: CDR1 SGHDN, CDR2 FVKESK. CDR3 protein: CASSQVGRSYSYEQYF. The CDR3 bases are TGTGCCAGCAGCCAAGTGGGACGGTCGTACTCCTACGAGCAGTACTTC.